This T cell receptor beta chain comes out of a study of blood T cell repertoires in COVID-19. Overall study: Donors in the United States, Italy and Spain gave samples during acute or convalescent COVID-19. Nucleic acid was either cDNA or gDNA, and it came from T cells, B-cell-depleted T cells, or PBMCs.

It was during active infection that Seattle patients were enrolled and then longitudinally followed. How the authors handled the data: Amplification of reference gene primers was used by the study to estimate nucleated cell counts. Sequencing used immunoSEQ multiplex PCR; TCRdb keeps in-frame clones, though not all of them. Clone size and V and J calls were adopted from that table, with D and trimming inferred from the DNA. This repertoire shows about 440,000 clones, about 91% found once; its top ten account for roughly 12%. The clonotype was recovered from a woman aged 50 to 65 with COVID-19, enrolled during active disease. The sequencing sample was made of peripheral blood.

Here the CDR3 reads CAWSKKARGNQPQHF. The CDR3 DNA sequence: TGTGCCTGGAGTAAAAAGGCCAGGGGCAATCAGCCCCAGCATTTT. V usage is TRBV30 and J usage is TRBJ1-5; maybe TRBD1 (5 bases). The V end lost 2 bases, the J end lost 2 bases, and 13 bases lay between the germline ends. Germline CDR1 reads GTSNPN; CDR2 reads SVGIG (reference sequence). The CDR3 runs 15 residues.